The 8 T cell receptor beta chains in this list originate from one sample, sequenced in a study of human T cells and chemical hapten exposure. Time point indicated: pre-sensitization, week 0. The treatment: therapeutic diphenylcyclopropenone sensitization with weekly scalp DPC. Each CDR3 protein gets one entry after TCRdb re-called the RACE reads with MiXCR. The table has approximately 60,000 distinct CDR3 sequences, about 11% seen once. This specimen consisted of whole blood, obtained in connection with sensitization to the hapten diphenylcyclopropenone (DPC). All receptors come from a woman aged 40 to 50 with alopecia areata. Some clones in this sample may be carry-over from other donors' samples.

V is TRBV27 and J is TRBJ2-7; D might be TRBD1 (6 bases). The CDR3 totals 20 residues. Looked up from germline, CDR1 is MNHEY and CDR2 is SMNVEV (reference sequence). Trimming stripped 3 bases from V and 0 bases from J, with 27 bases between. The CDR3 bases are TGTGCCAGCAGTTTCCGGACAGCCAGAAAACCGCTCACTAGCTCCTACGAGCAGTACTTC. Translating gives CASSFRTARKPLTSSYEQYF.

This clonotype was seen more than once but under ten times. The rearrangement uses TRBV19 and TRBJ2-7; 7 bases are a match to TRBD1. Trimming at V came to 5 bases and at J to 0 bases, leaving 10 bases not matched to a gene. The CDR3 sequence is 16 residues long. Germline V CDR1 and CDR2: LNHDA, SQIVND (reference sequence). CDR3 protein: CASSADRPRSSYEQYF. In DNA form, the CDR3 reads TGTGCCAGTAGTGCGGACAGGCCAAGGAGCTCCTACGAGCAGTACTTC.

This clonotype occurred a few times. V and J are TRBV30 and TRBJ2-7; possible D gene TRBD2, 6 bases. V dropped 3 bases and J dropped 2 bases, with 14 bases sitting between them. CDR1 GTSNPN and CDR2 SVGIG come from the germline V gene (reference sequence). The CDR3 consists of 14 residues. In DNA, the CDR3 is TGTGCCTGGAGGGAGGGAAGTTTGACCTACGAGCAGTACTTC. This translates into CAWREGSLTYEQYF.

This clonotype has ten or more counts. This chain joins TRBV28 and TRBJ2-1; D gene uncertain. Deletions cut 5 bases from V and 5 bases from J, with 10 bases between. This CDR3 has 13 amino acids. Germline V gives CDR1 MDHEN, CDR2 SYDVKM. CDR3 nucleotide sequence: TGTGCCAGCAGTCCCAGAATAAACAATGAGCAGTTCTTC. This gives the protein CASSPRINNEQFF.

The CDR3, as DNA: TGTGCCAGCGGGACACCGGTTGGGGGGCAGTACTTC. Translated: CASGTPVGGQYF. J is TRBJ2-7 and V is TRBV7-2; TRBD1 might be the D (6 bases). The CDR3 loop spans 12 amino acids. Per germline, CDR1 SGHTA and CDR2 FQGNSA. V was shortened by 8 bases and J by 9 bases, with 17 bases between the two germline ends.

The chain carries TRBV6-5 and TRBJ1-2; no clear D gene. The germline V and J ends were trimmed by 7 bases and 8 bases, with 20 bases remaining between them. The CDR3 runs 14 residues. The germline gives CDR1 MNHEY, CDR2 SVGAGI. CDR3 sequence reads: CASTRGPLSWGYTF. DNA for the CDR3: TGTGCCAGCACGAGAGGGCCGCTTTCTTGGGGCTACACCTTC.

This clonotype was recorded at least ten times. The rearrangement links TRBV25-1 to TRBJ1-1, with a weak D call TRBD1 (6 bases). Germline V gene sequence: CDR1 MGHDK, CDR2 SYGVNS. This CDR3 has 13 residues. Trimming cost V 5 bases and J 6 bases, with 13 bases left between them. The CDR3 loop reads CASSRLDSPEAFF. CDR3 coding DNA: TGTGCCAGCAGTAGGTTGGACAGCCCTGAAGCTTTCTTT.

The rearrangement uses TRBV28 and TRBJ2-7; 11 bases agree with TRBD2. Germline loops: CDR1 MDHEN, CDR2 SYDVKM. CDR3 length: 14 amino acids. Trimming cost V 4 bases and J 5 bases; bases outside gene matches: 4. The CDR3 here is CASSSLAGVHEQYF. CDR3 nucleotide sequence: TGTGCCAGCAGTTCACTAGCGGGAGTCCACGAGCAGTACTTC. The full variable domain, rest sourced from reference TRBV28 and TRBJ2-7, is DVKVTQSSRYLVKRTGEKVFLECVQDMDHENMFWYRQDPGLGLRLIYFSYDVKMKEKGDIPEGYSVSREKKERFSLILESASTNQTSMYLCASSSLAGVHEQYFGPGTRLTVT.